Listed here are 16 T cell receptor beta chains from one sample, sequenced in a study of early T cells in non-severe SARS-CoV-2 infection. Each CDR3 protein is one row after TCRdb ran MiXCR on the 5' RACE reads. Of some 100,000 distinct CDR3 sequences listed, roughly 14% are singletons. Sequenced: whole blood. These receptors were collected from an adult who was a healthcare worker with PCR-confirmed SARS-CoV-2 infection or an uninfected control (not recorded which).

Concerning this clonotype itself: Since the CDR3 does not end with the conserved phenylalanine or tryptophan, this likely comes from a read error. The J gene is TRBJ1-1, the V gene TRBV10-2; possibly TRBD1 for D (6 bases). Deletions cut 7 bases from V and 8 bases from J, with 14 bases between. The CDR3 consists of 12 residues. Germline values: CDR1 WSHSY, CDR2 SAAADI. The DNA for the CDR3 is TGCGCCAGCATGGGGGGCGCAACCGAAGCTTTCTCT. Translated: CASMGGATEAFS.

At least ten counts were recorded for this clonotype. The J gene is TRBJ1-2, the V gene TRBV20-1; D is undetermined. The CDR3 covers 12 residues. The V gene's germline CDR1 is DFQATT and CDR2 SNEGSKA (reference sequence). The V gene lost 3 bases and the J gene lost 8 bases, with 13 bases spanning the gap. The CDR3 here is CSARGVREGYTF. CDR3 nucleotide sequence: TGCAGTGCTAGGGGTGTACGAGAGGGCTACACCTTC.

The chain uses TRBV29-1 and TRBJ2-1; the D gene could be TRBD1 or TRBD2 (6 bases each). Looked up from germline, CDR1 is SQVTM and CDR2 is ANQGSEA. The CDR3 loop spans 14 amino acids. V was pared by 6 bases and J by 7 bases, with 19 bases between. The CDR3 protein is CSVLWGAGSNEQFF. CDR3 in DNA: TGCAGCGTCCTATGGGGGGCCGGTAGTAATGAGCAGTTCTTC.

This chain uses TRBV4-2 with TRBJ1-3; no firm D call. Trimming took off 4 bases at V and 0 bases at J, with 16 bases between the two ends. The CDR3 runs 17 residues. Germline CDR1 LGHNA, CDR2 YNFKEQ. The CDR3 sequence is CASSPSVRPHSGNTIYF. In DNA form, the CDR3 reads TGTGCCAGCAGCCCAAGTGTCCGGCCTCACTCTGGAAACACCATATATTTT.

The V and J genes are TRBV27 and TRBJ2-3; 9 nucleotides match TRBD2. Germline V gives CDR1 MNHEY, CDR2 SMNVEV (reference sequence). The CDR3 runs 13 residues. J lost 5 bases, V lost 6 bases, and 3 bases had no gene match. CDR3 nucleotide sequence: TGTGCCAGCAGATTAGCGGGGGAAGATACGCAGTATTTT. Its protein is CASRLAGEDTQYF.

With respect to this clonotype: The junction departs from germline at one end; a sequencing error may be responsible. The CDR3 spells CASRMTVNTEASF. CDR3 nucleotide sequence: TGTGCCAGCAGAATGACGGTGAACACTGAAGCTTCCTTT. The genes are TRBV12-3 or TRBV12-4 and TRBJ1-1; D not certain. The CDR3 spans 13 residues.

This clonotype has a handful of counts. This chain connects TRBV6-5 to TRBJ2-3, with 14 positions matching TRBD2. The CDR3 is made up of 16 amino acids. Trimming removed 5 bases from V and 1 base from J; junction bases left unmatched: 2. Germline lookup yields CDR1 MNHEY and CDR2 SVGAGI. The CDR3 here is CASSEGLAGGTDTQYF. The CDR3 bases are TGTGCCAGCAGTGAGGGACTAGCGGGGGGCACAGATACGCAGTATTTT.

This clonotype was seen more than once but under ten times. The chain couples TRBV5-8 to TRBJ1-5; perhaps TRBD1 as D (5 bases). CDR1 and CDR2 from the germline V gene are SGHTS and YDEGEE. The CDR3 is made up of 15 amino acids. Trimming cost V 0 bases and J 5 bases, with 12 bases left between them. In DNA, the CDR3 is TGTGCCAGCAGCTTGGCAGGGCTAATCGATCAGCCCCAGCATTTT. Translated, it gives CASSLAGLIDQPQHF.

This clonotype was counted between two and nine times. V usage is TRBV21-1 and J usage is TRBJ2-7; TRBD1 is the table's D call, not checked against the DNA. TRBV21-1 is assigned pseudogene status. This CDR3 spans 11 amino acids. In nucleotides, the CDR3 is TGTGCCAGCATCCCGGGGGGGGCGCGGTACGTC. As protein: CASIPGGARYV.

This clonotype was observed many times. The chain employs TRBV18 and TRBJ2-5; D gene ambiguous. Trimming left V 3 bases short and J 1 base short, with 9 bases between. The CDR3 consists of 14 residues. Germline V CDR1 and CDR2: KGHSH, LQKENI. The CDR3 here is CASSPSRSQETQYF. As DNA, the CDR3 is TGTGCCAGCTCACCCAGCAGGTCCCAAGAGACCCAGTACTTC. Full variable domain (missing parts from reference TRBV18 and TRBJ2-5): NAGVMQNPRHLVRRRGQEARLRCSPMKGHSHVYWYRQLPEEGLKFMVYLQKENIIDESGMPKERFSAEFPKEGPSILRIQQVVRGDSAAYFCASSPSRSQETQYFGPGTRLLVL.

The table lists this clonotype with a few counts. The rearrangement joins TRBV5-4 to TRBJ2-3, with a possible D match to TRBD2 (5 bases). Germline CDR1 reads SGHNT; CDR2 reads YYREEE (reference sequence). This CDR3 has 16 amino acids. Deletions cut 2 bases from V and 2 bases from J, with 15 bases between. The CDR3 here is CASSFRGRSNTDTQYF. The DNA for the CDR3 is TGTGCCAGCAGCTTCCGCGGGCGCAGTAACACAGATACGCAGTATTTT.

The rearrangement joins TRBV19 to TRBJ1-5; D is undetermined. Germline lookup yields CDR1 LNHDA and CDR2 SQIVND (reference sequence). This CDR3 contains 15 residues. V lost 1 base to trimming and J lost 5 bases, with 12 bases between them. The CDR3 is CASSIGNSLYQPQHF. The DNA for the CDR3 is TGTGCCAGTAGTATAGGGAACAGCCTCTATCAGCCCCAGCATTTT.

This clonotype was seen a few times. The chain carries TRBV19 and TRBJ1-5; TRBD1 might be the D (6 bases). The germline CDR1 and CDR2 sequences are LNHDA and SQIVND (reference sequence). V lost 7 bases and J 5 bases, leaving 21 bases between the germline ends. CDR3 size: 16 residues. DNA of the CDR3: TGTGCCAGTAATATCGGGGCAGGGGTGGTGGATCAGCCCCAGCATTTT. Protein sequence: CASNIGAGVVDQPQHF.

This clonotype was picked up a small number of times. The rearrangement uses TRBV4-1 and TRBJ2-6; possible D gene TRBD1, 5 bases. CDR1 and CDR2 from the germline V gene are MGHRA and YSYEKL. V gave up 0 bases and J gave up 4 bases, with 13 bases separating them. The CDR3 spans 17 residues. The DNA of the CDR3 is TGCGCCAGCAGCCAAGATCAGGGAAGTTCAGGGGCCAACGTCCTGACTTTC. It specifies CASSQDQGSSGANVLTF.

The chain is built from TRBV10-2 and TRBJ2-7, with D possibly matching TRBD1 (6 bases). Germline loops: CDR1 WSHSY, CDR2 SAAADI. This CDR3 comprises 12 residues. Trimming cost V 5 bases and J 6 bases, with 11 bases left between them. The CDR3 loop is CASSPQGVEQYV. CDR3 bases: TGCGCCAGCAGTCCACAGGGAGTCGAGCAGTACGTC.

The chain recombines TRBV18 with TRBJ1-2; possible D gene TRBD1, 6 bases. The CDR3 is 14 amino acids. Germline values: CDR1 KGHSH, CDR2 LQKENI. Trimming removed 3 bases at V and 3 bases at J, with 11 bases between. As DNA, the CDR3 is TGTGCCAGCTCACCGACGGACAGTTACTATGGCTACACCTTC. Protein: CASSPTDSYYGYTF.